The 7 T cell receptor beta chains in this list originate from one sample, sequenced in a study of radiation and T cells in renal cell carcinoma. Described time point: blood 2 weeks post-SBRT. Indicated treatment: 15 Gy SBRT to primary tumor, nephrectomy 4 weeks later. Sequencing was performed with immunoSEQ multiplex PCR; in TCRdb, only in-frame clones are kept and a portion is missing. The data show about 120,000 clones, with approximately 85% seen just once and 4.5% to 7% held by the top ten. The specimen was blood, collected from a patient whose treatment included radiotherapy and nephrectomy. Source of these receptors: a man aged 50-60 years with renal cell carcinoma.

The chain carries TRBV25-1 and TRBJ1-1; 9 bases are shared with TRBD1. The CDR3 is 12 residues long. Unmatched junction bases numbered 2, after V lost 8 bases and J lost 4 bases. The V gene's germline CDR1 is MGHDK and CDR2 SYGVNS. The CDR3 region is CASRGQGTEAFF. CDR3 nucleotides: TGTGCCAGCCGGGGACAGGGCACTGAAGCTTTCTTT.

The rearrangement joins TRBV28 to TRBJ2-7; TRBD1 matches at 8 bases. Germline V gene data show CDR1 as MDHEN and CDR2 as SYDVKM. The CDR3 sequence is 14 residues long. V was pared by 6 bases and J by 3 bases, with 7 bases of the junction left unmatched. CDR3 in DNA: TGTGCCAGCAGCCCGGGACAGGTTCTCTACGAGCAGTACTTC. Residues: CASSPGQVLYEQYF.

This chain connects TRBV9 to TRBJ1-2; 7 bases match TRBD1. CDR1 is SGDLS, CDR2 YYNGEE, per germline. CDR3 length: 15 amino acids. Trimming removed 0 bases from V and 4 bases from J; junction bases left unmatched: 6. This chain's CDR3 is CASSVDSAGGYGYTF. In DNA, the CDR3 is TGTGCCAGCAGCGTAGACTCGGCAGGGGGCTATGGCTACACCTTC.

J is TRBJ2-5 and V is TRBV6-5, with D perhaps matching TRBD1 or TRBD2 (7 bases each). Looked up from germline, CDR1 is MNHEY and CDR2 is SVGAGI. The CDR3 spans 15 residues. The ends were cut back, 7 bases at V and 5 bases at J, with 20 bases in the middle. The CDR3 loop is CASTPRAQGGETQYF. The CDR3 coding sequence is TGTGCCAGCACCCCACGGGCCCAGGGGGGGGAGACCCAGTACTTC.

This clone has only a few counts. This chain connects TRBV14 to TRBJ1-4; D possibly corresponds to TRBD1 (6 bases). The CDR3 spans 15 residues. CDR1 is SGHDN and CDR2 is FVKESK in the germline V gene. The V end was cut by 0 bases, the J end by 8 bases, with 13 bases between. The CDR3 bases are TGTGCCAGCAGCCAAGATACGGGGGCAGGAGAAAAACTGTTTTTT. This sequence encodes CASSQDTGAGEKLFF. The whole variable domain, filled in from reference TRBV14 and TRBJ1-4, reads EAGVTQFPSHSVIEKGQTVTLRCDPISGHDNLYWYRRVMGKEIKFLLHFVKESKQDESGMPNNRFLAERTGGTYSTLKVQPAELEDSGVYFCASSQDTGAGEKLFFGSGTQLSVL.

This clone has more than one count but fewer than ten. J is TRBJ1-2 and V is TRBV2; the match to TRBD1 covers 8 bases. The CDR3 has 13 residues. Germline V gene data show CDR1 as SNHLY and CDR2 as FYNNEI. The junction had 2 bases not matched to a gene; V was cut back by 1 base and J by 7 bases. CDR3 loop: CASSEGTGGGYTF. The CDR3 DNA reads TGTGCCAGCAGTGAAGGCACAGGGGGTGGCTACACCTTC.

The chain is built from TRBV27 and TRBJ2-7; 8 bases agree with TRBD2. The V gene end was trimmed by 3 bases and the J gene end by 0 bases; junction bases not matched to a gene: 10. Germline CDR1 reads MNHEY; CDR2 reads SMNVEV (reference sequence). The CDR3 contains 17 residues. CDR3 amino acids: CASSFFLWREVSYEQYF. The CDR3 DNA follows: TGTGCCAGCAGTTTTTTTTTATGGCGGGAGGTCTCCTACGAGCAGTACTTC.